Presented here are 23 T cell receptor beta chains from one specimen sequenced in a study of cytomegalovirus exposure and HLA in healthy donors (dated by TCRdb to the late 2010s). Library preparation was by the immunoSEQ multiplex PCR assay. TCRdb retrieved this table from immuneACCESS and kept in-frame rearrangements only. Not all clones are present; in checked studies, unresolved V genes account for under half, and no reason is known for the remainder. This sample lists 90,000 to 110,000 clones; almost 90% were detected once. The top ten clonotypes cover approximately 2% of the sample. What was sequenced was PBMCs. These receptors all stem from a woman under 30 in good health and CMV-seronegative.

This chain joins TRBV6-5 and TRBJ2-2; 7 positions match TRBD1. Germline CDR1 and CDR2: MNHEY and SVGAGI. With V trimmed by 7 bases and J by 1 base, 3 bases remained unmatched. The CDR3 extends over 14 amino acids. CDR3 sequence reads: CASNNRGNTGELFF. The CDR3 DNA is TGTGCCAGCAATAACAGGGGGAACACCGGGGAGCTGTTTTTT.

V gene TRBV11-3 combines with J gene TRBJ2-2; D is unresolved. The germline CDR1 and CDR2 sequences are SGHNT and YENEEA. This CDR3 has 16 residues. The ends were cut back, 0 bases at V and 6 bases at J, with 14 bases in the middle. The CDR3 reads CASSLDPFAGPGELFF. CDR3 DNA sequence: TGTGCCAGCAGCTTAGATCCTTTCGCAGGTCCCGGGGAGCTGTTTTTT. The complete variable domain, with remaining parts taken from reference TRBV11-3 and TRBJ2-2, reads EAGVVQSPRYKIIEKKQPVAFWCNPISGHNTLYWYLQNLGQGPELLIRYENEEAVDDSQLPKDRFSAERLKGVDSTLKIQPAELGDSAVYLCASSLDPFAGPGELFFGEGSRLTVL.

The chain is built from TRBV2 and TRBJ1-6; no clear D. Germline V CDR1 and CDR2: SNHLY, FYNNEI. Trimming took 4 bases from V and 9 from J, leaving 10 bases between them. CDR3 size: 13 residues. The CDR3 protein is CASSVRLISPLHF. The CDR3 DNA follows: TGTGCCAGCAGTGTGCGCCTAATTTCACCCCTCCACTTT.

The chain recombines TRBV7-9 with TRBJ2-1; weak D call: TRBD1 (5 bases). The germline V gene encodes CDR1 SEHNR and CDR2 FQNEAQ (reference sequence). The V end was cut by 1 base, the J end by 7 bases, with 14 bases between. This CDR3 comprises 15 residues. The CDR3 bases are TGTGCCAGCAGCTTAGGACAGCTTGCGGAAAATGAGCAGTTCTTC. Translated: CASSLGQLAENEQFF.

This chain links TRBV11-2 with TRBJ2-1, with TRBD2 identical over 7 bases. The V gene's germline CDR1 is SGHAT and CDR2 FQNNGV. Unmatched junction bases numbered 13, after V lost 3 bases and J lost 11 bases. The CDR3 totals 15 residues. CDR3 DNA sequence: TGTGCCAGCAGCTTTTTACAGCGGGGCCCACCGCAGCAGTTCTTC. Protein: CASSFLQRGPPQQFF. The variable domain in full, with the rest retrieved from reference TRBV11-2 and TRBJ2-1, is EAGVAQSPRYKIIEKRQSVAFWCNPISGHATLYWYQQILGQGPKLLIQFQNNGVVDDSQLPKDRFSAERLKGVDSTLKIQPAKLEDSAVYLCASSFLQRGPPQQFFGPGTRLTVL.

The genes are TRBV7-2 and TRBJ2-7; 11 nucleotides match TRBD2. CDR1 is SGHTA, CDR2 FQGNSA, per germline. CDR3 size: 19 residues. Unmatched junction bases numbered 15, after V lost 3 bases and J lost 2 bases. CDR3 protein: CASSFPTSGTSKNTYEQYF. The CDR3 DNA sequence: TGTGCCAGCAGCTTTCCGACTAGCGGGACGAGTAAAAATACCTACGAGCAGTACTTC.

V and J are TRBV4-3 and TRBJ2-1; D remains unclear. The CDR3 has 14 amino acids. CDR1 is LGHNA and CDR2 is YSLEER in the germline V gene. The V gene lost 4 bases and the J gene lost 9 bases, with 16 bases spanning the gap. The CDR3 is CASSRLMGGFEQFF. CDR3 DNA sequence: TGCGCCAGCAGCCGACTTATGGGTGGGTTTGAGCAGTTCTTC.

V gene TRBV7-8 combines with J gene TRBJ2-2; tentative D call: TRBD2 (5 bases). V was shortened by 5 bases and J by 6 bases, with 7 bases between the two germline ends. The CDR3 loop spans 12 amino acids. CDR1 and CDR2 from the germline V gene are SGHVS and FQNEAQ. The CDR3 loop reads CASSVEAGELFF. The DNA of the CDR3 is TGTGCCAGCAGCGTGGAGGCCGGGGAGCTGTTTTTT.

The DNA of the CDR3 is TGTGCCAGCAGCTTACCTACAGTGAACACCGGGGAGCTGTTTTTT. This translates into CASSLPTVNTGELFF. This chain connects TRBV7-2 to TRBJ2-2; the D is unclear. The CDR3 sequence is 15 residues long. Germline CDR1 and CDR2: SGHTA and FQGNSA. The V and J ends lost 2 bases and 1 base respectively, with 8 bases between them.

The V gene is TRBV6-5, the J gene TRBJ1-2; 7 nucleotides line up with TRBD1. V lost 7 bases, J lost 2 bases, and 7 bases stayed unmatched. This CDR3 contains 14 residues. Germline V gene data show CDR1 as MNHEY and CDR2 as SVGAGI. As DNA, the CDR3 is TGTGCCAGCACCCGGACAGGACCCAACTATGGCTACACCTTC. Its protein product is CASTRTGPNYGYTF.

The rearrangement uses TRBV5-6 and TRBJ2-7, with 7 bases fitting TRBD2. This CDR3 is built from 14 residues. Germline trimming cut 0 bases from V and 7 bases from J; bases unmatched to any gene: 7. Germline lookup yields CDR1 SGHDT and CDR2 YYEEEE. As DNA, the CDR3 is TGTGCCAGCAGCTTGGGGCTAGCGGCCGAAGAGCAGTACTTC. This gives the protein CASSLGLAAEEQYF.

The rearrangement links TRBV20-1 to TRBJ1-2, with a tentative D call TRBD1 (5 bases). Germline CDR1 and CDR2: DFQATT and SNEGSKA (reference sequence). There are 11 residues in the CDR3. Trimming left V 5 bases short and J 4 bases short, with 8 bases between. The CDR3 sequence is CSALDTYGYTF. The CDR3 DNA reads as TGCAGTGCTTTGGACACCTATGGCTACACCTTC.

CDR3 nucleotides: TGCGCCAGCAGCTTTTCCTTCCGAAGTCGGGGAGGGATGGGAATCGGCAATCAGCCCCAGCATTTT. Translating it yields CASSFSFRSRGGMGIGNQPQHF. The chain combines TRBV5-1 with TRBJ1-5; D is undetermined. CDR3 length equals 22 residues. Per germline, CDR1 SGHRS and CDR2 YFSETQ. Trimming took off 2 bases at V and 2 bases at J, with 32 bases between the two ends.

This rearrangement joins TRBV4-2 to TRBJ2-3; 9 bases map to TRBD2. This CDR3 is 17 amino acids long. CDR1 and CDR2 (germline): LGHNA, YNFKEQ. Unmatched junction bases numbered 19, after V lost 8 bases and J lost 7 bases. In DNA, the CDR3 is TGTGCCAGCGGGGCCAGTTCCGGGTCTGCGGGAGGGTATACGCAGTATTTT. Its translation: CASGASSGSAGGYTQYF.

The J gene is TRBJ1-2, the V gene TRBV6-6; 7 bases match TRBD1. With 7 bases clipped from V and 7 bases from J, the junction kept 9 bases outside the gene matches. Per germline, CDR1 MNHNY and CDR2 SVGAGI (reference sequence). The CDR3 is 13 amino acids. Written as DNA, the CDR3 is TGTGCCAGCAAGTCGACAGGGCTGGCTGGCTACACCTTC. The encoded protein is CASKSTGLAGYTF.

The chain carries TRBV27 and TRBJ1-2; D is unclear. Germline CDR1 reads MNHEY; CDR2 reads SMNVEV (reference sequence). The V end was cut by 0 bases, the J end by 3 bases, with 5 bases between. This CDR3 has 13 amino acids. The CDR3 DNA sequence: TGTGCCAGCAGTTTATCAGGAGACTATGGCTACACCTTC. It is translated as CASSLSGDYGYTF.

The chain is built from TRBV19 and TRBJ2-3; 7 bases align to TRBD1. Per the germline V gene, CDR1 is LNHDA and CDR2 is SQIVND (reference sequence). The length of the CDR3 is 13 residues. Unmatched junction bases numbered 1, after V lost 4 bases and J lost 3 bases. CDR3 sequence: CASSNRGTDTQYF. The CDR3, as DNA: TGTGCCAGTAGTAACAGGGGTACAGATACGCAGTATTTT.

The genes are TRBV28 and TRBJ1-3; D is ambiguous. V gave up 4 bases and J gave up 1 base, with 11 bases separating them. The CDR3 consists of 15 residues. Germline CDR1 and CDR2: MDHEN and SYDVKM. CDR3 loop: CASSWGGGSGNTIYF. In DNA, the CDR3 is TGTGCCAGCAGTTGGGGTGGAGGATCTGGAAACACCATATATTTT.

This chain uses TRBV14 with TRBJ1-2; D not certain. Germline V gives CDR1 SGHDN, CDR2 FVKESK. With 2 bases removed from V and 4 bases from J, the gap between germline ends came to 8 bases. The length of the CDR3 is 13 residues. The DNA for the CDR3 is TGTGCCAGCAGCCAACAACAGAGCTATGGCTACACCTTC. It encodes CASSQQQSYGYTF.

The chain uses TRBV13 and TRBJ2-3, with 11 bases fitting TRBD2. J lost 2 bases, V lost 6 bases, and 7 bases had no gene match. Germline CDR1 PRHDT, CDR2 FYEKMQ (reference sequence). The CDR3 totals 16 residues. In nucleotides, the CDR3 is TGTGCCAGCAGAGGGGGACTAGCGGAGTACACAGATACGCAGTATTTT. Its translation: CASRGGLAEYTDTQYF.

This sequence joins TRBV5-1 and TRBJ1-1, with 9 bases aligning to TRBD1. The J segment lost 4 bases and the V segment lost 0 bases, leaving 4 bases of the junction unmatched. In germline, CDR1 is SGHRS, CDR2 YFSETQ. The CDR3 length is 15 residues. As DNA, the CDR3 is TGCGCCAGCAGCTTGGCGGGACAGGGTGGCACTGAAGCTTTCTTT. It encodes CASSLAGQGGTEAFF.

The CDR3 DNA is TGTGCCAGCGGGGGGTTTAGCGGTTACAATGAGCAGTTCTTC. It is translated as CASGGFSGYNEQFF. The V and J genes are TRBV9 and TRBJ2-1, with D possibly being TRBD2 (6 bases). CDR1 SGDLS and CDR2 YYNGEE come from the germline V gene. This CDR3 is built from 14 residues. Trimming removed 7 bases at V and 4 bases at J, with 15 bases between.

This chain's CDR3 is CASSSGTGYLGVAFF. DNA for the CDR3: TGCGCCAGCAGTTCCGGGACAGGGTACCTTGGTGTAGCTTTCTTT. This sequence joins TRBV5-1 and TRBJ1-1, with TRBD1 matching 9 bases. In germline, CDR1 is SGHRS, CDR2 YFSETQ. Trimming removed 5 bases from V and 10 bases from J; junction bases left unmatched: 15. The CDR3 has 15 residues.